The entry that follows covers one T cell receptor beta chain sequence. The sample comes from a study of preoperative IRX-2 immunotherapy in early breast cancer. Here immunoSEQ multiplex PCR was the method, and the copy in TCRdb shows in-frame clones only, minus some. The profile covers fewer than 40,000 clones, with roughly 89% appearing a single time and about 1.5% taken by the ten largest. Treatment defined: preoperative locoregional IRX-2 cytokine immunotherapy. This phase Ib study tested locoregional IRX-2 cytokine immunotherapy given before surgery. The sample was tumor tissue, taken after IRX-2 immunotherapy. The TCR originated in a human donor with breast cancer.

CDR3 DNA sequence: TGTGCCAGCAGTTACGAGGAGTCGGTGGCGGTGAACACTGAAGCTTTCTTT. Translated, it gives CASSYEESVAVNTEAFF. The rearrangement joins TRBV6-8 to TRBJ1-1; D call uncertain. The ends were cut back, 2 bases at V and 0 bases at J, with 16 bases in the middle. The length of the CDR3 is 17 residues. Germline CDR1 reads MNHGY; CDR2 reads SAAAGT.